Presented here are 26 T cell receptor beta chains from one specimen sequenced in a study of cytomegalovirus exposure and HLA in healthy donors. Primers: 60 Vbeta forward and 13 Jbeta reverse. The table came from immunoSEQ multiplex PCR; TCRdb's copy has only in-frame clones and leaves some out. The table lists 150,000 to 190,000 clones, about 80% of them singletons. The sample comprised PBMCs. These TCRs come from a woman in her fifties or sixties in good health and CMV-seropositive.

This clone was seen only a few times. The chain uses TRBV11-3 and TRBJ1-6; 7 bases agree with TRBD1. The V gene's germline CDR1 is SGHNT and CDR2 YENEEA. Trimming removed 10 bases from V and 7 bases from J; junction bases left unmatched: 7. CDR3 length: 13 amino acids. This chain's CDR3 is CANGGQINSPLHF. CDR3 bases: TGTGCCAACGGGGGACAGATCAATTCACCCCTCCACTTT.

The J gene is TRBJ2-1, the V gene TRBV5-5, with 8 nucleotides matching TRBD2. The CDR3 spans 14 residues. Germline CDR1 and CDR2: SGHKS and YYEKEE (reference sequence). The V gene end was trimmed by 4 bases and the J gene end by 7 bases; junction bases not matched to a gene: 7. In DNA form, the CDR3 reads TGTGCCAGCAGCCCCGGGAGGGCAATTAATGAGCAGTTCTTC. It encodes CASSPGRAINEQFF.

V usage is TRBV9 and J usage is TRBJ2-7; the D gene is possibly TRBD2 (5 bases). Per the germline V gene, CDR1 is SGDLS and CDR2 is YYNGEE. This CDR3 region has 14 residues. Trimming cost V 4 bases and J 5 bases, with 16 bases left between them. CDR3 protein: CASSQDGVRDEQYF. The CDR3 coding sequence is TGTGCCAGCAGCCAAGACGGGGTTAGGGACGAGCAGTACTTC.

V usage is TRBV2 and J usage is TRBJ2-1; possible D gene TRBD2, 6 bases. This CDR3 is 14 amino acids long. V was cut by 6 bases and J by 6 bases, with 15 bases left in between. From germline, CDR1 is SNHLY and CDR2 FYNNEI. The CDR3 nucleotides are TGTGCCAGCAGGCGTGAACTAGCTGCCAATGAGCAGTTCTTC. This encodes CASRRELAANEQFF.

The chain has TRBV6-1 and TRBJ2-2; the D gene is possibly TRBD1 (6 bases). The germline V and J ends were trimmed by 6 bases and 5 bases, with 7 bases remaining between them. The germline gives CDR1 MNHNS, CDR2 SASEGT. The CDR3 extends over 12 amino acids. The CDR3 reads CASRDRTGELFF. For the CDR3, the DNA is TGTGCCAGCAGAGACAGGACCGGGGAGCTGTTTTTT.

The V call is TRBV11-3, the J call TRBJ2-7; D uncertain. This CDR3 region has 17 residues. Germline V CDR1 and CDR2: SGHNT, YENEEA. The germline V and J ends were trimmed by 5 bases and 3 bases, with 23 bases remaining between them. Here the CDR3 DNA reads TGTGCCAGCAGCCTAGTTTCTAACGCTTCTCTTAGCTACGAGCAGTACTTC. This encodes CASSLVSNASLSYEQYF.

This clone was found a few times. V usage is TRBV7-6 and J usage is TRBJ2-1, with 7 positions matching TRBD2. The CDR3 has 16 amino acids. V trimming: 2 bases; J trimming: 0 bases; junction bases outside the gene matches: 4. In germline, CDR1 is SGHVS, CDR2 FNYEAQ. The CDR3 bases are TGTGCCAGCAGCTTACTAGCGGCCAACTCCTACAATGAGCAGTTCTTC. This codes for CASSLLAANSYNEQFF.

For this clone: A junction boundary mismatches the germline segment, possibly from a read error. Different DNA sequences within this sample yield the same CDR3. The chain couples TRBV27 to TRBJ1-4; D is ambiguous. Germline values: CDR1 MNHEY, CDR2 SMNVEV (reference sequence). The CDR3 has 12 residues. Here the CDR3 reads CASGWTYEKLFF. In nucleotides, the CDR3 is TGTGCCAGCGGTTGGACTTACGAAAAACTATTTTTT.

This chain connects TRBV27 to TRBJ2-1; 8 nucleotides align to TRBD2. The CDR3 totals 13 residues. V lost 8 bases to trimming and J lost 5 bases; unmatched junction nucleotides: 5. CDR1 and CDR2 from the germline V gene are MNHEY and SMNVEV (reference sequence). CDR3 DNA sequence: TGTGCCAGCCGGGCGGGGGGCAACAATGAGCAGTTCTTC. Translated, it gives CASRAGGNNEQFF.

The chain's CDR3 is CASSLTGGTNEKLFF. DNA of the CDR3: TGTGCCAGCAGTTTGACAGGGGGCACTAATGAAAAACTGTTTTTT. This chain connects TRBV6-5 to TRBJ1-4, with TRBD1 identical over 10 bases. V lost 4 bases and J lost 2; bases outside the gene matches: 1. The CDR3 runs to 15 residues. The germline gives CDR1 MNHEY, CDR2 SVGAGI.

This clone was found a few times. This rearrangement joins TRBV6-5 to TRBJ1-1; D uncertain. The V and J ends lost 7 bases and 2 bases respectively, with 11 bases between them. The CDR3 spans 13 residues. Germline CDR1 is MNHEY and CDR2 is SVGAGI. The CDR3 reads CASMTDFNTEAFF. The DNA of the CDR3 is TGTGCCAGCATGACGGACTTCAACACTGAAGCTTTCTTT.

The genes are TRBV5-4 and TRBJ1-6, with a weak D call TRBD1 (5 bases). Germline V lookup: CDR1 SGHNT, CDR2 YYREEE (reference sequence). V shed 3 bases and J shed 6 bases, with 10 bases lying between them. The CDR3 covers 14 residues. The CDR3 protein is CASSSTDTNSPLHF. CDR3 bases: TGTGCCAGCAGCTCGACAGATACTAATTCACCCCTCCACTTT. The variable domain in full, with the rest retrieved from reference TRBV5-4 and TRBJ1-6, is ETGVTQSPTHLIKTRGQQVTLRCSSQSGHNTVSWYQQALGQGPQFIFQYYREEENGRGNFPPRFSGLQFPNYSSELNVNALELDDSALYLCASSSTDTNSPLHFGNGTRLTVT.

The rearrangement links TRBV19 to TRBJ1-2; 9 nucleotides align to TRBD1. V shed 7 bases and J 7 bases; nucleotides not matched to a gene: 7. Germline loops: CDR1 LNHDA, CDR2 SQIVND (reference sequence). The CDR3 contains 13 residues. For the CDR3, the DNA is TGTGCCAGTACCCACCGGGACAGGGCTGGCTACACCTTC. Translation: CASTHRDRAGYTF.

The chain is built from TRBV19 and TRBJ2-3; D gene uncertain. The CDR3 length is 13 residues. V was trimmed by 5 bases and J by 4 bases, leaving 10 bases between them. Germline values: CDR1 LNHDA, CDR2 SQIVND (reference sequence). The CDR3 spells CASSPHGADTQYF. The CDR3 DNA sequence: TGTGCCAGTAGTCCCCACGGTGCAGATACGCAGTATTTT.

The rearrangement joins TRBV15 to TRBJ2-7, with D tentatively TRBD2 (6 bases). CDR3 length: 14 amino acids. CDR1 is LNHNV and CDR2 is YYDKDF in the germline V gene (reference sequence). V was pared by 5 bases and J by 2 bases, with 13 bases between. This CDR3 reads CATSGGEYPYEQYF. The DNA for the CDR3 is TGTGCCACCAGCGGCGGGGAATACCCCTACGAGCAGTACTTC. The full variable domain, completed using reference TRBV15 and TRBJ2-7, is DAMVIQNPRYQVTQFGKPVTLSCSQTLNHNVMYWYQQKSSQAPKLLFHYYDKDFNNEADTPDNFQSRRPNTSFCFLDIRSPGLGDTAMYLCATSGGEYPYEQYFGPGTRLTVT.

The V gene is TRBV19, the J gene TRBJ1-1; D not certain. V was cut by 1 base and J by 0 bases, with 12 bases left in between. This CDR3 comprises 16 residues. CDR1 and CDR2 from the germline V gene are LNHDA and SQIVND (reference sequence). CDR3 nucleotides: TGTGCCAGTAGTATAGCGGAGCGGCTCGTGAACACTGAAGCTTTCTTT. Encoded protein: CASSIAERLVNTEAFF.

The chain combines TRBV6-4 with TRBJ1-3, with 7 bases fitting TRBD1. There are 14 residues in the CDR3. Trimming removed 10 bases from V and 2 bases from J; junction bases left unmatched: 8. CDR1 is MRHNA, CDR2 SNTAGT, per germline. The CDR3 DNA is TGTGCCAACCCACAGGGGAAAGCTGGAAACACCATATATTTT. It is translated as CANPQGKAGNTIYF.

V and J are TRBV2 and TRBJ2-1; D not certain. This CDR3 contains 12 residues. Germline CDR1 reads SNHLY; CDR2 reads FYNNEI. The CDR3 is CAGSLPGNEQFF. The CDR3 nucleotides are TGTGCTGGTAGCCTTCCCGGGAATGAGCAGTTCTTC.

The rearrangement joins TRBV6-5 to TRBJ1-5; 7 nucleotides match TRBD1. The J segment lost 3 bases and the V segment lost 4 bases, leaving 6 bases of the junction unmatched. This CDR3 spans 15 amino acids. Germline CDR1 and CDR2: MNHEY and SVGAGI. The CDR3 coding sequence is TGTGCCAGCAGTTCGACAGGGCTCCCCAATCAGCCCCAGCATTTT. This encodes CASSSTGLPNQPQHF.

The chain carries TRBV6-4 and TRBJ2-3; no reliable D call. Trimming removed 0 bases from V and 3 bases from J, with 13 bases in between. CDR1 and CDR2 from the germline V gene are MRHNA and SNTAGT. This CDR3 contains 16 residues. CDR3 in DNA: TGTGCCAGCAGTGACTCGAGTCTAGGTACAACAGATACGCAGTATTTT. Encoded protein: CASSDSSLGTTDTQYF.

This clone showed up just a few times. The V gene is TRBV5-6, the J gene TRBJ1-2; 7 bases are shared with TRBD1. The CDR3 sequence is 13 residues long. The junction had 5 bases not matched to a gene; V was cut back by 4 bases and J by 5 bases. Germline CDR1 reads SGHDT; CDR2 reads YYEEEE. CDR3 nucleotides: TGTGCCAGCAGCCCGGGACAGAGGTATGGCTACACCTTC. Translated: CASSPGQRYGYTF.

V is TRBV4-3 and J is TRBJ2-2; 8 nucleotides line up with TRBD2. This CDR3 is 20 amino acids long. V trimming: 4 bases; J trimming: 4 bases; junction bases outside the gene matches: 20. The V gene's germline CDR1 is LGHNA and CDR2 YSLEER. This chain's CDR3 is CASSPRAPGGWIFSTGELFF. The CDR3 DNA reads TGCGCCAGCAGCCCCAGGGCACCGGGAGGGTGGATATTCAGCACCGGGGAGCTGTTTTTT.

This chain links TRBV4-3 with TRBJ2-7, with TRBD1 as a possible D gene (6 bases). V was pared by 4 bases and J by 0 bases, with 13 bases between. The CDR3 is made up of 15 amino acids. Per the germline V gene, CDR1 is LGHNA and CDR2 is YSLEER. The CDR3 protein is CASSLLVDSSYEQYF. CDR3 in DNA: TGCGCCAGCAGCCTACTAGTGGACAGCTCCTACGAGCAGTACTTC.

A remark on this clone: The junction does not match germline at one end; this may be a read error. This chain connects TRBV18 to TRBJ2-7, with TRBD1 identical over 8 bases. The CDR3 covers 18 residues. Looked up from germline, CDR1 is KGHSH and CDR2 is LQKENI. This CDR3 reads CASSPQTLSGTGVYEQYF. The CDR3 nucleotides read TGTGCCAGCTCTCCACAGACCTTATCCGGGACAGGCGTCTACGAGCAGTACTTC.

This chain connects TRBV9 to TRBJ1-3; TRBD1 might be the D (5 bases). Per the germline V gene, CDR1 is SGDLS and CDR2 is YYNGEE. Trimming took 3 bases from V and 4 from J, leaving 17 bases between them. The CDR3 length is 16 residues. The CDR3 nucleotides are TGTGCCAGCAGCGCACCGACTGAACAGGTCGGAAACACCATATATTTT. This encodes CASSAPTEQVGNTIYF.

The DNA of the CDR3 is TGTGCCAGCAGTGGACAGGCCTTGAACACCGGGGAGCTGTTTTTT. Residues: CASSGQALNTGELFF. V gene TRBV2 combines with J gene TRBJ2-2; D possibly corresponds to TRBD1 (6 bases). Between the trimmed V and J ends, which lost 4 bases and 1 base, there was a span of 10 bases. There are 15 residues in the CDR3. CDR1 is SNHLY and CDR2 is FYNNEI in the germline V gene. The full variable domain, in which reference TRBV2 and TRBJ2-2 provide the parts outside the CDR3, is EPEVTQTPSHQVTQMGQEVILRCVPISNHLYFYWYRQILGQKVEFLVSFYNNEISEKSEIFDDQFSVERPDGSNFTLKIRSTKLEDSAMYFCASSGQALNTGELFFGEGSRLTVL.